These 18 T cell receptor beta chains were sequenced from one sample in a study of T cell repertoires in cytomegalovirus infection. TCRdb re-called the reads with MiXCR, one entry per CDR3 protein. The sample has 300,000 to 400,000 distinct CDR3 sequences, roughly 9.5% seen once. Sequencing was done on a sample of PBMCs. These receptors all stem from a human donor in good health (CMV status not recorded). Some clones in this sample may be carry-over from other donors' samples.

This clonotype has at least ten counts. V usage is TRBV2 and J usage is TRBJ1-1, with D possibly being TRBD1 (5 bases). Trimming cost V 5 bases and J 1 base, with 11 bases left between them. CDR1 is SNHLY, CDR2 FYNNEI, per germline. The length of the CDR3 is 14 residues. CDR3 nucleotide sequence: TGTGCCAGCAGTCGGGGGACGGCGAACACTGAAGCTTTCTTT. Its translation: CASSRGTANTEAFF.

The rearrangement joins TRBV4-1 to TRBJ1-1; no clear D. The CDR3 has 14 amino acids. Trimming removed 0 bases at V and 5 bases at J, with 10 bases between. CDR1 is MGHRA, CDR2 YSYEKL, per germline. Written as DNA, the CDR3 is TGCGCCAGCAGCCAAGAAAGACGGAGGACTGAAGCTTTCTTT. Translation gives CASSQERRRTEAFF.

This clonotype was observed many times. CDR3 loop: CASSSWETQYF. In nucleotides, the CDR3 is TGTGCCAGCAGCTCATGGGAGACCCAGTACTTC. The V gene is TRBV7-2, the J gene TRBJ2-5; no clear D gene. The V gene lost 4 bases and the J gene lost 5 bases, with 5 bases spanning the gap. Germline V CDR1 and CDR2: SGHTA, FQGNSA. CDR3 length: 11 residues.

The rearrangement joins TRBV6-6 to TRBJ1-1; the D gene is possibly TRBD1 (5 bases). The V end lost 3 bases, the J end lost 3 bases, and 11 bases lay between the germline ends. From germline, CDR1 is MNHNY and CDR2 SVGAGI (reference sequence). This CDR3 has 14 residues. CDR3 bases: TGTGCCAGCAGTTATCTCCGGGGGGACACTGAAGCTTTCTTT. It encodes CASSYLRGDTEAFF.

This sequence joins TRBV12-3 or TRBV12-4 and TRBJ2-7; TRBD2 might be the D (7 bases). Trimming cost V 6 bases and J 3 bases, with 12 bases left between them. There are 13 residues in the CDR3. CDR3 sequence: CASSAGAYYEQYF. DNA of the CDR3: TGTGCCAGCAGCGCGGGGGCGTACTACGAGCAGTACTTC.

CDR3 coding DNA: TGTGCCAGCAGTCCGAGGGGAGCGGGAGCAAATGAGCAGTTCTTC. Translating gives CASSPRGAGANEQFF. The rearrangement joins TRBV6-2 or TRBV6-3 to TRBJ2-1; 8 bases align to TRBD2. J was trimmed by 7 bases and V by 5 bases; bases with no gene match: 10. The CDR3 extends over 15 amino acids. Germline assignment: CDR1 MNHEY and CDR2 SVGEGT.

This clonotype was observed at least ten times. V is TRBV9 and J is TRBJ2-3; D is uncertain. Germline V gene data show CDR1 as SGDLS and CDR2 as YYNGEE. V was clipped by 4 bases and J by 4 bases, with 16 bases between them. The CDR3 extends over 15 amino acids. Written as DNA, the CDR3 is TGTGCCAGCAGCCCCCGCCGGGTTGGCGCAGATACGCAGTATTTT. Translating gives CASSPRRVGADTQYF.

The chain links TRBV7-8 to TRBJ2-7, with a weak D call TRBD1 (6 bases). Germline CDR1 and CDR2: SGHVS and FQNEAQ. V dropped 5 bases and J dropped 2 bases, with 16 bases sitting between them. The CDR3 extends over 15 amino acids. The CDR3 coding sequence is TGTGCCAGCAGCCGGGCACAGGGTTCAACCTACGAGCAGTACTTC. This gives the protein CASSRAQGSTYEQYF.

This clonotype came up many times. V usage is TRBV28 and J usage is TRBJ1-2, with 7 bases identical to TRBD1. Germline-derived CDR1 and CDR2 are MDHEN and SYDVKM. Unmatched junction bases numbered 3, after V lost 3 bases and J lost 8 bases. CDR3 length equals 12 residues. CDR3 region: CASSLGQRGYTF. As DNA, the CDR3 is TGTGCCAGCAGTTTGGGACAGAGGGGCTACACCTTC.

The chain is built from TRBV6-1 and TRBJ2-7; 8 nucleotides align to TRBD2. The CDR3 runs to 15 residues. CDR1 is MNHNS, CDR2 SASEGT, per germline. Trimming removed 5 bases from V and 6 bases from J; junction bases left unmatched: 12. The CDR3 spells CASSYRGGQESEQYF. The CDR3 DNA reads as TGTGCCAGCAGTTACCGGGGGGGGCAGGAAAGCGAGCAGTACTTC.

With respect to this clonotype: A much bigger clone sits one base away, suggesting this may be a read error. The chain couples TRBV7-3 to TRBJ2-2, with 12 bases fitting TRBD1. CDR3 length equals 17 residues. CDR1 and CDR2 (germline): SGHTA, FQGTGA. CDR3 protein: CASSLGTGGANTGELLF. CDR3 DNA: TGTGCCAGCAGCTTAGGGACAGGGGGCGCGAACACCGGGGAGCTGCTTTTT. Together with reference TRBV7-3 and TRBJ2-2, the CDR3 gives the full variable domain: GAGVSQTPSNKVTEKGKYVELRCDPISGHTALYWYRQSLGQGPEFLIYFQGTGAADDSGLPNDRFFAVRPEGSVSTLKIQRTERGDSAVYLCASSLGTGGANTGELLFGEGSRLTVL.

This clonotype was observed a few times. The V and J genes are TRBV7-6 and TRBJ2-5, with 11 bases that match TRBD1. The CDR3 is 14 amino acids. CDR1 is SGHVS and CDR2 is FNYEAQ in the germline V gene. The V gene end was trimmed by 5 bases and the J gene end by 5 bases; junction bases not matched to a gene: 4. CDR3: CASSPDRGLETQYF. DNA of the CDR3: TGTGCCAGCAGCCCGGACAGGGGGCTTGAGACCCAGTACTTC.

This clonotype was seen ten or more times. The chain uses TRBV18 and TRBJ1-2; no clear D. The V gene's germline CDR1 is KGHSH and CDR2 LQKENI. The CDR3 has 16 amino acids. V was clipped by 1 base and J by 3 bases, with 15 bases between them. CDR3 in DNA: TGTGCCAGCTCACCACTGCTCGGCAGTCTCGACTATGGCTACACCTTC. As protein: CASSPLLGSLDYGYTF.

This clonotype occurred many times. This sequence joins TRBV6-6 and TRBJ2-7; no reliable D call. Trimming removed 7 bases from V and 0 bases from J, with 7 bases in between. The CDR3 runs to 12 residues. CDR1 is MNHNY, CDR2 SVGAGI, per germline (reference sequence). The CDR3 coding sequence is TGTGCCAGCAAACAGCCCTCCTACGAGCAGTACTTC. Its translation: CASKQPSYEQYF.

The V gene is TRBV12-3 or TRBV12-4, the J gene TRBJ1-2; no clear D gene. The V end lost 5 bases, the J end lost 2 bases, and 15 bases lay between the germline ends. The CDR3 spans 15 residues. CDR3 DNA: TGTGCCAGCAGTCCGCGTTGGGGAGGGAACTATGGCTACACCTTC. Translation gives CASSPRWGGNYGYTF.

This clonotype appeared a few times. This chain uses TRBV15 with TRBJ1-5; TRBD1 is a possible D gene (5 bases). From germline, CDR1 is LNHNV and CDR2 YYDKDF (reference sequence). The CDR3 length is 15 residues. The V gene lost 1 base and the J gene lost 2 bases, with 9 bases spanning the gap. CDR3 amino acids: CATSRVGAGNQPQHF. CDR3 DNA: TGTGCCACCAGCAGAGTCGGGGCTGGCAATCAGCCCCAGCATTTT.

The V call is TRBV6-5, the J call TRBJ2-3; TRBD1 might be the D (6 bases). CDR3 size: 16 residues. The V end lost 4 bases, the J end lost 2 bases, and 16 bases lay between the germline ends. Germline V gene lookup returns CDR1 MNHEY and CDR2 SVGAGI. The CDR3 DNA reads TGTGCCAGCAGTTTCCAGGGGACCACGAACACAGATACGCAGTATTTT. Translation: CASSFQGTTNTDTQYF.

The rearrangement uses TRBV5-1 and TRBJ2-5, with 11 bases that match TRBD1. The junction had 3 bases not matched to a gene; V was cut back by 2 bases and J by 3 bases. Per germline, CDR1 SGHRS and CDR2 YFSETQ. This CDR3 is built from 15 residues. CDR3 amino acids: CASSFGDRGEETQYF. The DNA of the CDR3 is TGCGCCAGCAGCTTCGGGGACAGGGGGGAAGAGACCCAGTACTTC.